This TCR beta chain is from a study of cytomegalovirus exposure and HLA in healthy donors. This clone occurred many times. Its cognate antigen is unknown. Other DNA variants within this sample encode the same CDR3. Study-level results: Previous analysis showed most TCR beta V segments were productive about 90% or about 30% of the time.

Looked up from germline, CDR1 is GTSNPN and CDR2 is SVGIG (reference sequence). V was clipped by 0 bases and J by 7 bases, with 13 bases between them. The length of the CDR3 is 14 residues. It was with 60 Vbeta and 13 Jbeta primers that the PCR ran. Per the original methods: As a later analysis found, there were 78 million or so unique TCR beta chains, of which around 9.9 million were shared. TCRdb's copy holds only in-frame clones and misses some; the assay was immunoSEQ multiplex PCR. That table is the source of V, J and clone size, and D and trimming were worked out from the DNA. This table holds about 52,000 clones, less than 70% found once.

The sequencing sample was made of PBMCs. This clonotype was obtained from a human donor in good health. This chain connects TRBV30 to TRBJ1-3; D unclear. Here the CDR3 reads CAWSVGGYGNTIYF. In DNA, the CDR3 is TGTGCCTGGAGTGTAGGAGGGTATGGGAACACCATATATTTT.